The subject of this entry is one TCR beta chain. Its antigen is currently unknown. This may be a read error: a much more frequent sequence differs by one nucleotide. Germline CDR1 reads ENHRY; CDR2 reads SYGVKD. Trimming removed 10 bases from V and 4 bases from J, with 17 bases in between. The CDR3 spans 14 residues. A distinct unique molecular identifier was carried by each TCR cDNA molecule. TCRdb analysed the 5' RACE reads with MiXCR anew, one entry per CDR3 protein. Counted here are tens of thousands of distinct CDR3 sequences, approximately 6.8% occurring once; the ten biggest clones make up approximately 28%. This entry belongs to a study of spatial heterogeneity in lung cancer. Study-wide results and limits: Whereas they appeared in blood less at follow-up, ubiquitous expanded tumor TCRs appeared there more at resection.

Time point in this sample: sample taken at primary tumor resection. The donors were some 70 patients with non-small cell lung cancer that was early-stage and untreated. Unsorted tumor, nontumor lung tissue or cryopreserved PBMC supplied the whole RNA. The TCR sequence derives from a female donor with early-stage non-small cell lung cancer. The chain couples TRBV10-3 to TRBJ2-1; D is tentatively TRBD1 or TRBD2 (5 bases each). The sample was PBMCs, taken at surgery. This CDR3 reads CATKGHGTYNEQFF. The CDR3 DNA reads TGTGCCACCAAAGGACATGGGACGTACAATGAGCAGTTCTTC.